This record looks at one T cell receptor (beta chain) sequence and its context. The record originates from a study of blood T cell repertoires in COVID-19. Study-wide context: The United States, Italy and Spain supplied acute and convalescent COVID-19 samples. T cells, B-cell-depleted T cells, or PBMCs supplied cDNA or gDNA.

In the original processing: Reference gene primer amplification yielded estimated nucleated cell counts. The data were produced by immunoSEQ multiplex PCR, yet TCRdb's version contains in-frame clones alone and is incomplete. That table supplies the V and J calls and clone size; D and trimming were determined from the DNA. Of 150,000 to 200,000 clones in the sample, approximately 92% were seen once. The CDR3 is 17 residues long. Per germline, CDR1 SGDLS and CDR2 YYNGEE. V lost 3 bases and J lost 6; bases outside the gene matches: 17. The gene calls are TRBV9 and TRBJ1-1, with 7 bases identical to TRBD1. The sequenced sample was peripheral blood. The sequence came from a man between 50 and 59 years old with acute or convalescent COVID-19. CDR3 protein: CASSAAGGGAMYAEAFF. The CDR3 bases are TGTGCCAGCAGCGCAGCCGGAGGGGGCGCGATGTACGCTGAAGCTTTCTTT.